This TCR beta chain was found in a study of blood T cell repertoires in COVID-19. Profiling relied on immunoSEQ multiplex PCR, and the TCRdb table lists in-frame clones only, not all of them. The sample has approximately 170,000 clones, 80% to 90% seen once. Germline V gene sequence: CDR1 SGHRS, CDR2 YFSETQ. Trimming took 4 bases from V and 2 from J, leaving 17 bases between them. The CDR3 has 16 amino acids. Sequenced: peripheral blood. The receptor was derived from a man aged 18 to 35 who had recovered from COVID-19. This chain joins TRBV5-1 and TRBJ2-3, with D possibly being TRBD2 (5 bases). The CDR3 DNA follows: TGCGCCAGCAGCCCAAGTGGAGGATTTCTCACAGATACGCAGTATTTT. Translation gives CASSPSGGFLTDTQYF.